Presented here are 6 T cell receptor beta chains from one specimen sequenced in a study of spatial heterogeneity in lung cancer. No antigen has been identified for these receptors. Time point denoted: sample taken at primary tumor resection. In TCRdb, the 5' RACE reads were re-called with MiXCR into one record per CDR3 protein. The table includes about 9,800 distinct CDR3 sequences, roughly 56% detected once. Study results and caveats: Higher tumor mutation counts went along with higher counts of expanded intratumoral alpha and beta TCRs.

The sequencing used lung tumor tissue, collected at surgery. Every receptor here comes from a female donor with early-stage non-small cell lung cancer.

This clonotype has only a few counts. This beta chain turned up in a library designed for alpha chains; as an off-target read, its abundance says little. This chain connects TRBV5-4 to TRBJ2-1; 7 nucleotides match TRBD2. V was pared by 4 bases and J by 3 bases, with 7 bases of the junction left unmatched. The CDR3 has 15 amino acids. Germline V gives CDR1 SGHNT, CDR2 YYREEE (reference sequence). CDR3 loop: CASSPTGGGYNEQFF. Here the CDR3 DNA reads TGTGCCAGCAGCCCGACTGGCGGGGGCTACAATGAGCAGTTCTTC.

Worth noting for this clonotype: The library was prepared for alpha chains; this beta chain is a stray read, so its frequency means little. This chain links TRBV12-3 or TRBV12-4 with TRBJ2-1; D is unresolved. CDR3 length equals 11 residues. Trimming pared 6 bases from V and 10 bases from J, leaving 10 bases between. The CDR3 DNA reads TGTGCCAGCAGCCGAGGACGGGAGCAGTTCTTC. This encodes CASSRGREQFF.

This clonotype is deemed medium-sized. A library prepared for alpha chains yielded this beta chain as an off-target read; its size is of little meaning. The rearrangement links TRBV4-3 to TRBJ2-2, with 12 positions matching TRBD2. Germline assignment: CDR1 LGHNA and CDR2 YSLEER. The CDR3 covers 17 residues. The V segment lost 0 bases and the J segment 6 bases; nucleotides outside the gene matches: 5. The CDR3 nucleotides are TGCGCCAGCAGCCAAGATCCCCCTAGCGGGGGGGCCGGGGAGCTGTTTTTT. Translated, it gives CASSQDPPSGGAGELFF.

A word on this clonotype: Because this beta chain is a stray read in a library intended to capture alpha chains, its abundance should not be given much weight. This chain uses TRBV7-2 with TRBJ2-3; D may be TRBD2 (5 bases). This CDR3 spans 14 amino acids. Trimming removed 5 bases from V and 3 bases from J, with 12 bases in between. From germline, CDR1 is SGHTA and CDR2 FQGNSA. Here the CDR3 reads CASSQSGTTDTQYF. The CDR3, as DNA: TGTGCCAGCAGCCAAAGCGGAACGACAGATACGCAGTATTTT.

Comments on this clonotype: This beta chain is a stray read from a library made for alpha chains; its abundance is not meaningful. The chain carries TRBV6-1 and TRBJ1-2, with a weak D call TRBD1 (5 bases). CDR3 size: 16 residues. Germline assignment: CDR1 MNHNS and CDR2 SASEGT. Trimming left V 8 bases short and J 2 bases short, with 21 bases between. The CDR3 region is CASGPTGTFRNYGYTF. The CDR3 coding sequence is TGTGCCAGCGGACCGACCGGGACCTTTAGGAACTATGGCTACACCTTC.

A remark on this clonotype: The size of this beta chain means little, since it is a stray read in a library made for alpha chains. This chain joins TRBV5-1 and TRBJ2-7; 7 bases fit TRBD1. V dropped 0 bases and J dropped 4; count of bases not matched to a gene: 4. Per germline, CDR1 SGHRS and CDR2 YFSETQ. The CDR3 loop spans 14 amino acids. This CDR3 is CASSLEQGTYEQYF. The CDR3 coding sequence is TGCGCCAGCAGCTTGGAACAGGGGACGTACGAGCAGTACTTC.